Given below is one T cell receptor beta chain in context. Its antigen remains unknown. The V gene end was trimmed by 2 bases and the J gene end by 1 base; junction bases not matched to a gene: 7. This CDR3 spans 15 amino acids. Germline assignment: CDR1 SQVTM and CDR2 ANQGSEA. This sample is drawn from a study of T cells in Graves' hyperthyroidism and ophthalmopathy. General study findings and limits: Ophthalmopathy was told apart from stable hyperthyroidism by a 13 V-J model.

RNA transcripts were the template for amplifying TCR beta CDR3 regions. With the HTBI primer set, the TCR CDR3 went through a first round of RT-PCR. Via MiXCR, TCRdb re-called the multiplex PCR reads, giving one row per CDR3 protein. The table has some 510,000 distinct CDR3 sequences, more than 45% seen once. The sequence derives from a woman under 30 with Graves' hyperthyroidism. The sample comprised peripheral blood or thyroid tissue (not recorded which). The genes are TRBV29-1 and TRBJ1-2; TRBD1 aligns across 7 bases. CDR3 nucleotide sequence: TGCAGCGTTGAACAGGGTGGGACAGATAACTATGGCTACACCTTC. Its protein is CSVEQGGTDNYGYTF.